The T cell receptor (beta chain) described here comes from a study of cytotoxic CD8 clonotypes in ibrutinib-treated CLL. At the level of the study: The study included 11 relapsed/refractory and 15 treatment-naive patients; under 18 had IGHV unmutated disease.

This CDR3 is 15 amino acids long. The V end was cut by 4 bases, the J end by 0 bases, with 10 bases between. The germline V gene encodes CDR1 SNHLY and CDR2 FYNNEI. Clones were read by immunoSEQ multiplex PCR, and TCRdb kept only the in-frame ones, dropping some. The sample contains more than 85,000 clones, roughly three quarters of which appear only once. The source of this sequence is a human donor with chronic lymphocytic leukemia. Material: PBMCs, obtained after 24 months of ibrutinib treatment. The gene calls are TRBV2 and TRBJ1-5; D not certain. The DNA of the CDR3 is TGTGCCAGCAGTGCGACCGATTTTAGCAATCAGCCCCAGCATTTT. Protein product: CASSATDFSNQPQHF.